This T cell receptor beta chain was sequenced during a study of control samples from healthy donors and cancer patients. This clone appeared a single time. Sequencing was performed with immunoSEQ multiplex PCR; in TCRdb, only in-frame clones are kept and a portion is missing. The data show fewer than 90,000 clones, with over 75% seen just once and 28% held by the top ten. The CDR3 runs 15 residues. The V and J ends lost 8 bases and 4 bases, in that order; junction bases with no gene match: 7. Germline V lookup: CDR1 KGHSH, CDR2 LQKENI. The sequenced sample consisted of blood. This receptor was obtained from a man aged 50-59 years in good health. The chain combines TRBV18 with TRBJ2-1, with TRBD2 identical over 11 bases. CDR3 in DNA: TGTGCCAGCGGCCCGGGACTAGCGGAATACAATGAGCAGTTCTTC. It translates to CASGPGLAEYNEQFF.